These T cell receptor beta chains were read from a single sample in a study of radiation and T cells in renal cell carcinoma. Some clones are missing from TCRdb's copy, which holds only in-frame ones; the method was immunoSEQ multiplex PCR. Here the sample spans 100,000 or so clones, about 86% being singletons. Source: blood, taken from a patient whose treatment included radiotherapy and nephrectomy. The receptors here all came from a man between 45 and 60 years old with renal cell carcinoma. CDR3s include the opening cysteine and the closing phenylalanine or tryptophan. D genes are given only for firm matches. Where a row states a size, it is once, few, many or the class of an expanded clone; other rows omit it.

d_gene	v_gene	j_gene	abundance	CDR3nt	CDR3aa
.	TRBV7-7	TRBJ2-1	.	TGTGCTAGCAGCCCTCAAGGGGGGACTCTAAGAGAGCAGTTCTTC	CASSPQGGTLREQFF
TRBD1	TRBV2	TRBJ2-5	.	TGTGCCAGCAGTGGAAGCTTACAGGGGTTCCAAGAGACCCAGTACTTC	CASSGSLQGFQETQYF
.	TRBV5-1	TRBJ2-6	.	TGCGCCAGCAGCTTGGCATCCGGCTACTCTGGGGCCAACGTCCTGACTTTC	CASSLASGYSGANVLTF
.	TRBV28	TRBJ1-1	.	TGTGCCAGCGTAAACAGGGTTAACACTGAAGCTTTCTTT	CASVNRVNTEAFF
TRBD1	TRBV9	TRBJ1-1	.	TGTGCCAGCAGCGCCGACAGGGGGAACACTGAAGCTTTCTTT	CASSADRGNTEAFF
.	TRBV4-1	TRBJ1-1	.	TGCGCCAGCAGCCAAGAAGGAAGGGTAGGGGGCACTGAAGCTTTCTTT	CASSQEGRVGGTEAFF
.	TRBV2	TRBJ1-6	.	TGTGCCAGCAGTGAACAGGGGCGTAATTCACCCCTCCACTTT	CASSEQGRNSPLHF
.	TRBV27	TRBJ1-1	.	TGTGCCAGCAGTCAGGGAGGGACTGAAGCTTTCTTT	CASSQGGTEAFF
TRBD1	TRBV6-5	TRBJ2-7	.	TGTGCCAGCAGTGACGGACAGGGGGCAGACGAGCAGTACTTC	CASSDGQGADEQYF
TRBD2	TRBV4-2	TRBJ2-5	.	TGTGCCAGCAGCCAACGGGGACTAGGGGAAGAGACCCAGTACTTC	CASSQRGLGEETQYF
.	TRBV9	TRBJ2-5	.	TGTGCCAGCAGCGTAGAAACGGGGGAGACCCAGTACTTC	CASSVETGETQYF
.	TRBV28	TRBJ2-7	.	TGTGCCAGCAGTTTCGTCTACAGCTCCGAGCAGTACTTC	CASSFVYSSEQYF
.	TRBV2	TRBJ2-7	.	TGTGCCACTGCTGGAACCTTCTCCTACGAGCAGTACTTC	CATAGTFSYEQYF
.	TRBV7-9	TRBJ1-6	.	TGTGCCAGCAGCTTAACCACAAATAATTCACCCCTCCACTTT	CASSLTTNNSPLHF
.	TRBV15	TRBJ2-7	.	TGTGCCACCAGCTTAAAAGGGGGACAGTCAGTGGGGAGGTCGTACGAGCAGTACTTC	CATSLKGGQSVGRSYEQYF
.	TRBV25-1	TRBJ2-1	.	TGTGCCAGCAGTGAAGGAAACTCCTACAATGAGCAGTTCTTC	CASSEGNSYNEQFF
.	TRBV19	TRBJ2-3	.	TGTGCCAGTAGTGGGGCCGCCAGCACAGATACGCAGTATTTT	CASSGAASTDTQYF
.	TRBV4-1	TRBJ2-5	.	TGCGCCAGCAGCCAAATAATGGGGTTTGTAGTAGAGACCCAGTACTTC	CASSQIMGFVVETQYF
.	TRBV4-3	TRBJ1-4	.	TGCGCCAGCAGCCAAGATCCTGGGTTCAATGAAAAACTGTTTTTT	CASSQDPGFNEKLFF
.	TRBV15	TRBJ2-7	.	TGTGCCACCAGCAACGGGGGCGGGATCTACGAGCAGTACTTC	CATSNGGGIYEQYF
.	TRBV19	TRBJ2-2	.	TGTGCCAGTAGTACCCAATGGAACGGGGAGCTGTTTTTT	CASSTQWNGELFF
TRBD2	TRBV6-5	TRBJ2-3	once	TGTGCCACGAGGACTAGCGGGACCACAGATACGCAGTATTTT	CATRTSGTTDTQYF
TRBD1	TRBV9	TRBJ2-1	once	TGTGCCAGCAGCGTAGTAGGGACAGGGGAGACCTACAATGAGCAGTTCTTC	CASSVVGTGETYNEQFF
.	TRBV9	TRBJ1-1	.	TGTGCCAGCAGCCAAGGGGGGAGGACTGAAGCTTTCTTT	CASSQGGRTEAFF
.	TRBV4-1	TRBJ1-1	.	TGCGCCAGCAGCCGGTACCGGGACCCCCCGAACACTGAAGCTTTCTTT	CASSRYRDPPNTEAFF
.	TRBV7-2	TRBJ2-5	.	TGTGCCAGCAGCTTCCGGCGGGGTGAGACCCAGTACTTC	CASSFRRGETQYF
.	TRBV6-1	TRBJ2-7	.	TGTGCCAGCAGTGGAACCTCATCAAAATCCTACGAGCAGTACTTC	CASSGTSSKSYEQYF
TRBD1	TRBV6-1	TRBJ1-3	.	TGTGCCAGCAGTCCTCAGGGGGCGAGTGGAAACACCATATATTTT	CASSPQGASGNTIYF
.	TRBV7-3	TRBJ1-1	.	TGTGCCAGCAGCTCCGTCGGGTACACTGAAGCTTTCTTT	CASSSVGYTEAFF
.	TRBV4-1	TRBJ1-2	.	TGCGCCAGCAGCCAAGATCTAGGTACGAGGTCTTATGGCTACACCTTC	CASSQDLGTRSYGYTF
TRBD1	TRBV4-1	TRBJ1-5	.	TGCGCCAGCAGCCTCTACAGGGGGAATCAGCCCCAGCATTTT	CASSLYRGNQPQHF
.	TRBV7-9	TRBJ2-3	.	TGTGCCAGCAGCTCTGACCGGGGCTCCCAAAACCCAGATACGCAGTATTTT	CASSSDRGSQNPDTQYF
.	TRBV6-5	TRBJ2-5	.	TGTGCCAGCAGTCTCTCGACAGGCCAAGAGACCCAGTACTTC	CASSLSTGQETQYF
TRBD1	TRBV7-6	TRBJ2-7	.	TGTGCCAGCAGCTTAGCCGGGACAGGGGTCGGCGAGCAGTACTTC	CASSLAGTGVGEQYF
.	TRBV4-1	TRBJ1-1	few	TGCGCCAGCAGCCAGATGGGCACTGAAGCTTTCTTT	CASSQMGTEAFF
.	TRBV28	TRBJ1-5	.	TGTGCCAGCAGTGGTCCTTCGAGTCAGCCCCAGCATTTT	CASSGPSSQPQHF
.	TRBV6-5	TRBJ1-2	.	TGTGCCAGCAGTTACGGGGGGATCGGCTACACCTTC	CASSYGGIGYTF
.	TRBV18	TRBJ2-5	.	TGTGCCAGCTCACCTCGGGACGGAGAGGTAGAGACCCAGTACTTC	CASSPRDGEVETQYF
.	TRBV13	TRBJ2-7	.	TGTGCCAGCAGCTTCCGAGACAGGCCCTACGAGCAGTACTTC	CASSFRDRPYEQYF
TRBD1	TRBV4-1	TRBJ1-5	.	TGCGCCAGCAGCGAAACAGGGGGCTTTCAGCCCCAGCATTTT	CASSETGGFQPQHF
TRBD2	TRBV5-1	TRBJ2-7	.	TGCGCCAGCAGCTCCGCGGGGGTCGCCTACGAGCAGTACTTC	CASSSAGVAYEQYF
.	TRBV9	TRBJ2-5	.	TGTGCCAGCAGCGTAGCGGGAGAAGAGACCCAGTACTTC	CASSVAGEETQYF
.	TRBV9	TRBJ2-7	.	TGTGCCAGCAGCTTCGGCCTCCTCGGGGACTACGAGCAGTACTTC	CASSFGLLGDYEQYF
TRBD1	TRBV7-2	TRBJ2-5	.	TGTGCCAGCAGCTTAGGTCTGGACAGGAAAGAGACCCAGTACTTC	CASSLGLDRKETQYF
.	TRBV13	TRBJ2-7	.	TGTGCCAGCAGGGGTTCCAACGAGCAGTACTTC	CASRGSNEQYF